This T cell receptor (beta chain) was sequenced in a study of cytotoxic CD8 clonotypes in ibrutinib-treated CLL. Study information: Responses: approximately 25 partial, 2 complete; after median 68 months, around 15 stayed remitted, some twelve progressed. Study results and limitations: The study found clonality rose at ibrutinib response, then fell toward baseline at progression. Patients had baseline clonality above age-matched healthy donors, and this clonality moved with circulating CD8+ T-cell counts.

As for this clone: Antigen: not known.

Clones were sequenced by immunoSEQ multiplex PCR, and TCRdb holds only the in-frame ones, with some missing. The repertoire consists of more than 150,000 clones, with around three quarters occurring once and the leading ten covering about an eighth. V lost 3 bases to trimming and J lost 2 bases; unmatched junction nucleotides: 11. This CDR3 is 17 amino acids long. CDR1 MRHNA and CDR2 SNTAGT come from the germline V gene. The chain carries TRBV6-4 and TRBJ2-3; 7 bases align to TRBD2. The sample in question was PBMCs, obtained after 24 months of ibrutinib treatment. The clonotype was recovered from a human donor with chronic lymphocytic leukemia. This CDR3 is CASSESAGLDFTDTQYF. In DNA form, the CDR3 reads TGTGCCAGCAGTGAATCAGCAGGACTAGATTTCACAGATACGCAGTATTTT.